Presented here are 9 T cell receptor beta chains from one specimen sequenced in a study of early T cells in non-severe SARS-CoV-2 infection. From the 5' RACE reads, TCRdb called clonotypes with MiXCR, one entry per CDR3 protein. The table includes nearly 55,000 distinct CDR3 sequences, around 8% detected once. The material was whole blood, obtained at baseline. The source is an adult who was a healthcare worker with PCR-confirmed SARS-CoV-2 infection or an uninfected control (not recorded which).

This clonotype has just a few counts. The chain has TRBV4-1 and TRBJ1-5; no clear D. V lost 4 bases and J 6 bases, leaving 22 bases between the germline ends. The CDR3 has 17 residues. Germline V gene lookup returns CDR1 MGHRA and CDR2 YSYEKL. The CDR3: CASSPKWEKGRSQPQHF. The DNA of the CDR3 is TGCGCCAGCAGCCCAAAATGGGAAAAGGGAAGGTCTCAGCCCCAGCATTTT.

This clonotype came up many times. This chain uses TRBV4-2 with TRBJ1-2; D uncertain. The germline CDR1 and CDR2 sequences are LGHNA and YNFKEQ. This CDR3 contains 14 residues. Trimming pared 3 bases from V and 8 bases from J, leaving 16 bases between. In DNA, the CDR3 is TGTGCCAGCAGCCACACACAGATCGTGAGAGGCTACACCTTC. Protein sequence: CASSHTQIVRGYTF.

This clonotype was recorded many times. The chain links TRBV4-1 to TRBJ2-1; TRBD2 aligns across 10 bases. J lost 12 bases, V lost 0 bases, and 8 bases had no gene match. The CDR3 covers 15 residues. Germline V gene data show CDR1 as MGHRA and CDR2 as YSYEKL. The CDR3: CASSQDGGLAVVQFF. CDR3 coding DNA: TGCGCCAGCAGCCAAGATGGCGGACTAGCGGTGGTGCAGTTCTTC.

This clonotype has ten or more counts. The V gene is TRBV20-1, the J gene TRBJ2-1; maybe TRBD2 (6 bases). Germline CDR1 is DFQATT and CDR2 is SNEGSKA (reference sequence). The CDR3 is 15 amino acids. Trimming removed 0 bases from V and 6 bases from J, with 15 bases in between. CDR3 sequence reads: CSARDVSIGGNEQFF. CDR3 in DNA: TGCAGTGCTAGAGATGTGTCCATCGGGGGCAATGAGCAGTTCTTC.

This clonotype turned up a few times. The V and J genes are TRBV28 and TRBJ2-7; the D gene is possibly TRBD2 (6 bases). The CDR3 loop spans 13 amino acids. Germline V lookup: CDR1 MDHEN, CDR2 SYDVKM. The V gene lost 6 bases and the J gene lost 3 bases, with 12 bases spanning the gap. The CDR3 here is CASSRDWIYEQYF. CDR3 DNA sequence: TGTGCCAGCAGCCGGGACTGGATCTACGAGCAGTACTTC.

This chain connects TRBV7-2 to TRBJ2-7, with D tentatively TRBD1 or TRBD2 (5 bases each). Per the germline V gene, CDR1 is SGHTA and CDR2 is FQGNSA. The CDR3 is 15 residues long. Trimming stripped 3 bases from V and 5 bases from J, with 17 bases between. The CDR3: CASSFSGALRNEQYF. The DNA for the CDR3 is TGTGCCAGCAGCTTTTCCGGGGCCCTGCGGAACGAGCAGTACTTC.

The chain joins TRBV30 to TRBJ2-7; TRBD2 agrees at 10 bases. Trimming cost V 2 bases and J 3 bases; bases outside gene matches: 7. CDR3 length: 15 residues. The germline V gene has CDR1 GTSNPN and CDR2 SVGIG (reference sequence). As DNA, the CDR3 is TGTGCCTGGAGTCAAGGACTAGCGGAGAGCTACGAGCAGTACTTC. Translated: CAWSQGLAESYEQYF. Combining the CDR3 with reference TRBV30 and TRBJ2-7 gives the whole variable domain SQTIHQWPATLVQPVGSPLSLECTVEGTSNPNLYWYRQAAGRGLQLLFYSVGIGQISSEVPQNLSASRPQDRQFILSSKKLLLSDSGFYLCAWSQGLAESYEQYFGPGTRLTVT.

In its sample, this clonotype was seen many times. V usage is TRBV29-1 and J usage is TRBJ2-7, with a weak D call TRBD2 (6 bases). The CDR3 is 12 residues long. Trimming left V 7 bases short and J 3 bases short, with 13 bases between. Germline values: CDR1 SQVTM, CDR2 ANQGSEA. CDR3 coding DNA: TGCAGCGCCGCGACTAGATTCTACGAGCAGTACTTC. It yields the protein CSAATRFYEQYF.

This clonotype was recorded at least ten times. The chain recombines TRBV19 with TRBJ2-1; D is unresolved. Germline V gives CDR1 LNHDA, CDR2 SQIVND (reference sequence). This CDR3 contains 13 residues. Deletions cut 6 bases from V and 8 bases from J, with 14 bases between. The CDR3, as DNA: TGTGCCAGTAGACTCCTAGAAGACGATGAGCAGTTCTTC. As protein: CASRLLEDDEQFF.